A single sample is the source of the 5 T cell receptor beta chains below, sequenced in a study of T cells after yellow fever vaccination. TCRdb recomputed calls from the 5' RACE reads with MiXCR, one row per CDR3 protein. The sample holds hundreds of thousands of distinct CDR3 sequences, roughly an eighth seen once. Sequencing was performed on PBMCs, taken on the day of the yellow fever booster vaccination. The receptors stem from a man between 25 and 39 years old who received the YFV17D yellow fever vaccine.

The sample holds many counts of this clonotype. This chain connects TRBV7-6 to TRBJ2-2; TRBD2 agrees at 9 bases. This CDR3 is built from 17 residues. Trimming at V came to 1 base and at J to 7 bases, leaving 10 bases not matched to a gene. Germline V CDR1 and CDR2: SGHVS, FNYEAQ. CDR3 nucleotide sequence: TGTGCCAGCAGCTTAGGGTCTAGCGGGATTATTGTCGGGGAGCTGTTTTTT. It translates to CASSLGSSGIIVGELFF. Drawing the rest from reference TRBV7-6 and TRBJ2-2, the complete variable domain is GAGVSQSPRYKVTKRGQDVALRCDPISGHVSLYWYRQALGQGPEFLTYFNYEAQQDKSGLPNDRFSAERPEGSISTLTIQRTEQRDSAMYRCASSLGSSGIIVGELFFGEGSRLTVL.

This clonotype was detected only a few times. The CDR3 bases are TGTGCCAGCGTCAACGTAAGGGGCAGCCTCAACAATGAGCAGTTCTTC. Translation gives CASVNVRGSLNNEQFF. The chain combines TRBV6-1 with TRBJ2-1; weak D call: TRBD1 (5 bases). The CDR3 loop spans 16 amino acids. V lost 8 bases and J lost 5, with 22 bases in between. Germline CDR1 and CDR2: MNHNS and SASEGT.

The V gene is TRBV5-4, the J gene TRBJ2-3; 8 nucleotides line up with TRBD2. Looked up from germline, CDR1 is SGHNT and CDR2 is YYREEE (reference sequence). V dropped 5 bases and J dropped 3; count of bases not matched to a gene: 8. This CDR3 has 15 amino acids. The CDR3 DNA reads TGTGCCAGCAGTTTGAGCGGGAGCTTGACAGATACGCAGTATTTT. As protein: CASSLSGSLTDTQYF.

This clonotype was counted many times. This chain links TRBV7-6 with TRBJ2-2; 9 bases align to TRBD2. This CDR3 is 16 amino acids long. Germline V gene data show CDR1 as SGHVS and CDR2 as FNYEAQ. The trim removed 5 bases at V and 4 bases at J, leaving 8 bases unmatched. As DNA, the CDR3 is TGTGCCAGCAGCCCCCCCTCGACTAGCGGCACCGGGGAGCTGTTTTTT. It translates to CASSPPSTSGTGELFF. The variable domain in full, completed from reference TRBV7-6 and TRBJ2-2, reads GAGVSQSPRYKVTKRGQDVALRCDPISGHVSLYWYRQALGQGPEFLTYFNYEAQQDKSGLPNDRFSAERPEGSISTLTIQRTEQRDSAMYRCASSPPSTSGTGELFFGEGSRLTVL.

The chain carries TRBV5-6 and TRBJ2-5; the D gene could be TRBD1 or TRBD2 (5 bases each). CDR3 size: 15 residues. The V end lost 4 bases, the J end lost 1 base, and 14 bases lay between the germline ends. Germline V gives CDR1 SGHDT, CDR2 YYEEEE. CDR3 sequence (DNA): TGTGCCAGCAGCCCGGGGCAGGCAGCCCAAGAGACCCAGTACTTC. Its protein is CASSPGQAAQETQYF.